This is a list of T cell receptor beta chains from one sample in a study of STAT3 mutations in large granular lymphocyte leukemia. TCRdb keeps only in-frame clones here, not all; method: immunoSEQ multiplex PCR. The sample comprises around 4,700 clones, roughly 51% of which are singletons, and roughly 65% rests with the top ten. Sequenced material: peripheral blood mononuclear cells. The receptors come from a male patient in his fifties with T-cell large granular lymphocyte leukemia. Some clones in this sample may be carry-over from other donors' samples. CDR3s include the opening cysteine and the closing phenylalanine or tryptophan. The D gene is left open where the match is weak. Size is omitted from some rows. Given values are once, few, many or a class for expanded clones.

CASSSADGRREYF	TGTGCCAGCAGTTCCGCGGACGGGCGTCGTGAGTACTTC	NA	13	TRBJ2-7	TRBV27	NA
CASSSVGYEQYF	TGTGCCAGCAGTTCGGTAGGGTACGAGCAGTACTTC	NA	12	TRBJ2-7	TRBV21-1	NA
CASSPLAGYEQYF	TGCGCCAGCAGCCCCCTAGCGGGATACGAGCAGTACTTC	NA	13	TRBJ2-7	TRBV5-1	TRBD2
CASSRGRGRGETQYF	TGTGCCAGCTCACGAGGCAGGGGGCGAGGAGAGACCCAGTACTTC	NA	15	TRBJ2-5	TRBV18	TRBD1
CSVEGAFGQPQHF	TGCAGCGTTGAAGGGGCCTTTGGTCAGCCCCAGCATTTT	NA	13	TRBJ1-5	TRBV29-1	NA
CASSYSNEQYF	TGTGCCAGCAGTTACTCCAACGAGCAGTACTTC	NA	11	TRBJ2-7	TRBV6-5	NA
CASSPGTSGAYEQYF	TGTGCCAGCAGCCCCGGGACTAGCGGGGCCTACGAGCAGTACTTC	NA	15	TRBJ2-7	TRBV7-7	TRBD2
CASSLITSGLSYNEQFF	TGCGCCAGCAGCTTGATAACTAGCGGACTCTCCTACAATGAGCAGTTCTTC	NA	17	TRBJ2-1	TRBV5-1	TRBD2
CSVGGLRLYEQYF	TGCAGCGTTGGCGGACTCCGCCTCTACGAGCAGTACTTC	NA	13	TRBJ2-7	TRBV29-1	NA
CASSMPRNYGYTF	TGTGCCAGCAGCATGCCCAGAAACTATGGCTACACCTTC	NA	13	TRBJ1-2	TRBV21-1	NA
CASRRTAYNEQFF	TGTGCCAGCCGTCGGACAGCCTACAATGAGCAGTTCTTC	NA	13	TRBJ2-1	TRBV6-6	NA
CASGLSGNYGYTF	TGTGCCAGCGGCCTGAGTGGGAACTATGGCTACACCTTC	NA	13	TRBJ1-2	TRBV27	NA
CASSSALEQYF	TGCGCCAGCAGCTCCGCACTCGAGCAGTACTTC	NA	11	TRBJ2-7	TRBV5-1	NA
CASSLGRGEQYF	TGCGCCAGCAGCCTTGGACGAGGCGAGCAGTACTTC	once	12	TRBJ2-7	TRBV5-1	NA
CAGVQGNTEAFF	TGTGCCGGAGTACAGGGGAACACTGAAGCTTTCTTT	NA	12	TRBJ1-1	TRBV7-9	NA
CASSLRTSGAYEQYF	TGTGCCAGCAGCCTCAGGACTAGTGGGGCCTACGAGCAGTACTTC	NA	15	TRBJ2-7	TRBV5-4	TRBD2
CASESGGSGGEQYF	TGTGCCAGCGAATCTGGAGGCAGCGGAGGCGAGCAGTACTTC	few	14	TRBJ2-7	TRBV18	NA
CASSLAHRRNTEAFF	TGTGCCAGCAGCTTAGCCCACAGGAGGAACACTGAAGCTTTCTTT	NA	15	TRBJ1-1	TRBV7-9	NA
CASSPLRDRGYEQYF	TGTGCCAGCTCACCGCTCCGGGACAGGGGCTACGAGCAGTACTTC	NA	15	TRBJ2-7	TRBV18	TRBD1
CSVELAGGSYEQYF	TGCAGCGTTGAATTAGCGGGAGGTTCCTACGAGCAGTACTTC	NA	14	TRBJ2-7	TRBV29-1	TRBD2
CASSLGQGAEKLFF	TGTGCCAGCTCACTGGGACAGGGGGCTGAAAAACTGTTTTTT	NA	14	TRBJ1-4	TRBV18	TRBD1
CASSPPLAAAYEQYF	TGTGCCAGCAGCCCCCCACTAGCGGCTGCCTACGAGCAGTACTTC	NA	15	TRBJ2-7	TRBV7-9	TRBD2
CASRKVFRGQPQHF	TGCGCCAGTCGGAAGGTGTTTCGGGGACAGCCCCAGCATTTT	NA	14	TRBJ1-5	TRBV5-1	NA
CASSYELSADGYTF	TGTGCCAGCAGTTACGAATTGTCTGCTGATGGCTACACCTTC	NA	14	TRBJ1-2	TRBV6-6	NA
CASSRRSGGGGRAPFF	TGTGCCAGCAGTCGACGGTCCGGCGGTGGCGGGAGGGCGCCGTTCTTC	NA	16	TRBJ2-1	TRBV2	TRBD2
CASSFGGGATNEKLFF	TGCGCCAGCAGCTTTGGGGGGGGCGCAACTAATGAAAAACTGTTTTTT	NA	16	TRBJ1-4	TRBV5-1	NA
CSAGGATNEKLFF	TGCAGCGCTGGCGGGGCCACTAATGAAAAACTGTTTTTT	few	13	TRBJ1-4	TRBV29-1	NA
CASSLGSEPPYEQYF	TGTGCCAGCAGCCTCGGGTCGGAGCCCCCCTACGAGCAGTACTTC	NA	15	TRBJ2-7	TRBV5-8	NA
CAWSVRLASYEQYF	TGTGCCTGGAGTGTAAGGCTAGCGAGCTACGAGCAGTACTTC	large	14	TRBJ2-7	TRBV30	NA
CASSLGRHSNQPQHF	TGTGCCAGCAGCTTAGGCAGACATAGCAATCAGCCCCAGCATTTT	few	15	TRBJ1-5	TRBV7-9	NA
CASSSGLATGEQYF	TGTGCCAGCAGCTCCGGACTAGCGACGGGCGAGCAGTACTTC	NA	14	TRBJ2-7	TRBV5-4	TRBD2
CASSVGAGGVQPQHF	TGTGCCAGCAGCGTAGGGGCAGGGGGTGTGCAGCCCCAGCATTTT	NA	15	TRBJ1-5	TRBV9	TRBD1
CASSRGQFYGYTF	TGCGCCAGCAGCCGGGGACAGTTCTATGGCTACACCTTC	NA	13	TRBJ1-2	TRBV5-1	TRBD1
CASSPEVRHYEQYF	TGTGCCAGCAGCCCTGAGGTCCGTCACTACGAGCAGTACTTC	few	14	TRBJ2-7	TRBV7-9	NA
CASSLHQSSYEQYF	TGTGCCAGCAGCTTACATCAGAGCTCCTACGAGCAGTACTTC	NA	14	TRBJ2-7	TRBV7-9	NA
CASSGYEQYF	TGTGCCAGCAGTGGCTACGAGCAGTACTTC	NA	10	TRBJ2-7	TRBV6-4	NA
CASSPVGQGAGEQYF	TGTGCCAGCTCACCAGTGGGACAGGGGGCGGGAGAGCAGTACTTC	NA	15	TRBJ2-7	TRBV18	TRBD1
CASSSDLRSGANVLTF	TGCGCCAGCAGCTCCGATCTTCGCTCTGGGGCCAACGTCCTGACTTTC	once	16	TRBJ2-6	TRBV5-1	NA
CASSEGQGPYADSGANVLTF	TGTGCCAGCAGTGAAGGGCAGGGGCCTTACGCGGACTCTGGGGCCAACGTCCTGACTTTC	NA	20	TRBJ2-6	TRBV6-1	NA
CASSVSGYQYF	TGTGCCAGTAGTGTCTCAGGGTATCAGTACTTC	few	11	TRBJ2-4	TRBV19	NA
CAWSVLGSLNQPQHF	TGTGCCTGGAGTGTACTAGGGTCACTCAATCAGCCCCAGCATTTT	NA	15	TRBJ1-5	TRBV30	NA
CASTPDKTQYF	TGTGCCAGCACCCCCGACAAGACCCAGTACTTC	NA	11	TRBJ2-5	TRBV7-9	NA
CASSYPLSGKDQPQHF	TGTGCCAGCAGTTACCCCCTTTCGGGAAAGGATCAGCCCCAGCATTTT	once	16	TRBJ1-5	TRBV6-6	NA
CASGPSGYNEQFF	TGTGCCAGCGGCCCCAGCGGTTACAATGAGCAGTTCTTC	NA	13	TRBJ2-1	TRBV7-9	NA
CSVTRWTSTSYNEQFF	TGCAGCGTCACGCGTTGGACATCTACCTCCTACAATGAGCAGTTCTTC	NA	16	TRBJ2-1	TRBV29-1	NA
CASSYNGREAFF	TGTGCCAGCAGTTACAACGGCAGGGAAGCTTTCTTT	NA	12	TRBJ1-1	TRBV6-5	NA
CASSSVGYEQYF	TGTGCCAGCAGTTCGGTAGGGTACGAGCAGTACTTC	NA	12	TRBJ2-7	TRBV7-9	NA
CASSYTGTAEQYF	TGTGCCAGCAGTTACACGGGCACTGCCGAGCAGTACTTC	few	13	TRBJ2-7	TRBV14	NA
CASSPTMIYEQYF	TGTGCCAGCAGTCCCACTATGATCTACGAGCAGTACTTC	NA	13	TRBJ2-7	TRBV7-9	NA
CASSPPGGETQYF	TGTGCCAGCTCACCACCGGGTGGAGAGACCCAGTACTTC	NA	13	TRBJ2-5	TRBV18	NA
CASRADSSYEQYF	TGTGCCAGCAGGGCGGACAGCTCCTACGAGCAGTACTTC	NA	13	TRBJ2-7	TRBV18	NA
CASSLGGRPYNEQFF	TGTGCCAGCAGCTTAGGCGGGAGGCCCTACAATGAGCAGTTCTTC	NA	15	TRBJ2-1	TRBV7-9	TRBD2
CASSTGQGADTQYF	TGCGCCAGCAGCACCGGACAGGGAGCAGATACGCAGTATTTT	NA	14	TRBJ2-3	TRBV5-1	TRBD1
CASSLDGRPETRRYF	TGTGCCAGCAGCTTGGATGGCAGACCCGAAACCCGGAGGTACTTC	NA	15	TRBJ2-7	TRBV5-5	NA
CASSAQGYGNTIYF	TGCGCCAGCAGTGCACAGGGGTATGGAAACACCATATATTTT	NA	14	TRBJ1-3	TRBV5-1	TRBD1